In its sample, the clone carrying this T cell receptor (beta chain) is medium-sized. The antigen remains undetermined. Synthesis of cDNA was performed by 5'RACE using 10-nucleotide random UMIs. From 15-18 subjects, each sequencing run yielded over 180 million TCR-beta sequences. TCRdb reanalysed the 5' RACE reads using MiXCR and keeps one entry per CDR3 protein. The table includes around 20,000 distinct CDR3 sequences, less than 15% detected once. 2 million unsorted PBMCs were stored in RNAlater at -80 °C before RNA extraction. This CDR3 region has 15 residues. Deletions cut 5 bases from V and 0 bases from J, with 11 bases between. The data belong to a study of neurological immune-mediated disorders. Study-wide results and limits: CDR3 amino acid sequences found in expanded clones were never shared across subjects, suggesting private repertoires in all groups.

This clonotype was sampled from a woman aged 60-70 years with HTLV-1-associated myelopathy (HAM/TSP). The sample consisted of PBMCs. V usage is TRBV12-3 or TRBV12-4 and J usage is TRBJ2-1, with D hard to call. This CDR3 reads CASSLLFASYNEQFF. Written as DNA, the CDR3 is TGTGCCAGCAGTCTCCTTTTCGCCTCCTACAATGAGCAGTTCTTC.